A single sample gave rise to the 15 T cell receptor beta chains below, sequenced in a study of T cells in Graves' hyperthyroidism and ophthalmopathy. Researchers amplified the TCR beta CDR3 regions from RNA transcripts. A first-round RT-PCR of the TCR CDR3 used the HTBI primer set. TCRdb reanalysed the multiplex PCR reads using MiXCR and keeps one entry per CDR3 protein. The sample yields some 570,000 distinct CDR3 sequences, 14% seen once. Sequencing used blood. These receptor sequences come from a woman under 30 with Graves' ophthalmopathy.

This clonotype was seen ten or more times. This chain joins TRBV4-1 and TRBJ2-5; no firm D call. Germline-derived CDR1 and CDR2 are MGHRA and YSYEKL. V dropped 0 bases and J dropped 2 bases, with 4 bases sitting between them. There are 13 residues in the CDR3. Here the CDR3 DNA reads TGCGCCAGCAGCCAAGAAGGTCAAGAGACCCAGTACTTC. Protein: CASSQEGQETQYF.

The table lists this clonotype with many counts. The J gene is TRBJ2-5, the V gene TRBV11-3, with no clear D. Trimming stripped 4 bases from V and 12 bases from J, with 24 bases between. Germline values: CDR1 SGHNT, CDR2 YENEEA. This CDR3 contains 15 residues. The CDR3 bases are TGTGCCAGCAGCTCCCGCGGTGTCTCACCGAATAGGGAGTACTTC. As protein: CASSSRGVSPNREYF.

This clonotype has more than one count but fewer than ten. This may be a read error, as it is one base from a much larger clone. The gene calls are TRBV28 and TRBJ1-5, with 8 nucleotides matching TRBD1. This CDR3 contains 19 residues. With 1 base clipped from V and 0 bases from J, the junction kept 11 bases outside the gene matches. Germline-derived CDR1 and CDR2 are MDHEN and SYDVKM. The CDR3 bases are TGTGCCAGCAGTTTATTGACAGGGGCGGTCCCCAATAGCAATCAGCCCCAGCATTTT. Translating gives CASSLLTGAVPNSNQPQHF.

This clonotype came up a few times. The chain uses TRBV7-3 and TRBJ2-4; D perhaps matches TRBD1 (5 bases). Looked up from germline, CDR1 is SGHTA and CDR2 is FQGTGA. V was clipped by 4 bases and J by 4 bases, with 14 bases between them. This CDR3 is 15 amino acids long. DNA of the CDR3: TGTGCCAGCAGCTCCCGTTTAGGGGAAAAAAACATTCAGTACTTC. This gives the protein CASSSRLGEKNIQYF. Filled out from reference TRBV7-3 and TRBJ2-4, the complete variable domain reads GAGVSQTPSNKVTEKGKYVELRCDPISGHTALYWYRQSLGQGPEFLIYFQGTGAADDSGLPNDRFFAVRPEGSVSTLKIQRTERGDSAVYLCASSSRLGEKNIQYFGAGTRLSVL.

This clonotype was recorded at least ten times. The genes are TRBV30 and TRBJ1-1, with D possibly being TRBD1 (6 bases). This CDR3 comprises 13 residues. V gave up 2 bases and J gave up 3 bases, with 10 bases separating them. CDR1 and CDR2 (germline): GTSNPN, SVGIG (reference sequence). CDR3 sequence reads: CAWSPGAYTEAFF. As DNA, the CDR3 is TGTGCCTGGAGTCCGGGGGCTTACACTGAAGCTTTCTTT.

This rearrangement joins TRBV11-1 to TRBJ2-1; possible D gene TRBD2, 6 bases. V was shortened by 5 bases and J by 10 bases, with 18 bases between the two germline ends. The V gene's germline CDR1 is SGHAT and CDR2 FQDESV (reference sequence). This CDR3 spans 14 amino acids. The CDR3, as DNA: TGTGCCAGCAGCCTTGAGGCCCCTGGAGGGGAGCAGTTCTTC. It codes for CASSLEAPGGEQFF.

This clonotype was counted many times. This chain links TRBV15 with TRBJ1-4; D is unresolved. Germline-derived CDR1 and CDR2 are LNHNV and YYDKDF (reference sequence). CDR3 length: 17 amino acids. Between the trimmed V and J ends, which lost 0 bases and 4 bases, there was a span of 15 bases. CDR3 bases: TGTGCCACCAGCAGAGATAAGTGGGATGGGCGTAATGAAAAACTGTTTTTT. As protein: CATSRDKWDGRNEKLFF. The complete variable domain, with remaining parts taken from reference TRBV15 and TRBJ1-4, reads DAMVIQNPRYQVTQFGKPVTLSCSQTLNHNVMYWYQQKSSQAPKLLFHYYDKDFNNEADTPDNFQSRRPNTSFCFLDIRSPGLGDTAMYLCATSRDKWDGRNEKLFFGSGTQLSVL.

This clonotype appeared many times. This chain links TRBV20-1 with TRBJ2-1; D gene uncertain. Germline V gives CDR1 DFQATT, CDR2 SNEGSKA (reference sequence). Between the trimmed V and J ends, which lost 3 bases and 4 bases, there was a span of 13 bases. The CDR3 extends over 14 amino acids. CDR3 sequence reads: CSASRVEAYNEQFF. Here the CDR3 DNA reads TGCAGTGCTAGTCGCGTTGAGGCTTACAATGAGCAGTTCTTC.

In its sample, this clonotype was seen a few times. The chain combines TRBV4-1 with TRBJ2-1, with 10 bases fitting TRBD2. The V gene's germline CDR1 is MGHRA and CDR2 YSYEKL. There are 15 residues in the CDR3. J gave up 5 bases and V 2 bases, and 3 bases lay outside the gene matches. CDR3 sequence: CASSQPLAGNNEQFF. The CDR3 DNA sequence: TGCGCCAGCAGCCAACCACTAGCGGGGAACAATGAGCAGTTCTTC.

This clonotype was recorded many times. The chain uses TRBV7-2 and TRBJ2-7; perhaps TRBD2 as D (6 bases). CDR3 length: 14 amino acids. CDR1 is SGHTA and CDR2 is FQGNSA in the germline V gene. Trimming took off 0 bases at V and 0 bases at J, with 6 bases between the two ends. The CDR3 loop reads CASSLATSSYEQYF. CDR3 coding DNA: TGTGCCAGCAGCTTAGCGACTAGCTCCTACGAGCAGTACTTC.

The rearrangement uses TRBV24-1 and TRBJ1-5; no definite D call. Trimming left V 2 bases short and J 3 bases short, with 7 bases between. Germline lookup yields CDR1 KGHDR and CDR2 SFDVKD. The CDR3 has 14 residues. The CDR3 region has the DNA TGTGCCACCAGTGATTCCCAACTCAATCAGCCCCAGCATTTT. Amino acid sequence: CATSDSQLNQPQHF.

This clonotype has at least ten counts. The CDR3 protein is CASSVGGSTDTQYF. In DNA, the CDR3 is TGCGCCAGCAGTGTCGGGGGGAGCACAGATACGCAGTATTTT. This chain joins TRBV5-1 and TRBJ2-3; the match to TRBD2 covers 7 bases. V was pared by 5 bases and J by 0 bases, with 3 bases of the junction left unmatched. Per germline, CDR1 SGHRS and CDR2 YFSETQ. This CDR3 is 14 amino acids long.

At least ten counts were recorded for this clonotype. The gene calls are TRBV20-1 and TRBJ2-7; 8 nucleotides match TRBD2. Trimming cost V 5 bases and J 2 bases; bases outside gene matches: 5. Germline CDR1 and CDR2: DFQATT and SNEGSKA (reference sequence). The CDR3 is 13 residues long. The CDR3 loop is CSAQTGGPYEQYF. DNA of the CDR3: TGCAGTGCTCAGACGGGAGGGCCCTACGAGCAGTACTTC.

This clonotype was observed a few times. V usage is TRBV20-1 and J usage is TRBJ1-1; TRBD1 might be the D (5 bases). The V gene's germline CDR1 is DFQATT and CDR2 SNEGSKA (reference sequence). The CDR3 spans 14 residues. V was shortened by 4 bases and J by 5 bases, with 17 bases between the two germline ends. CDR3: CSAISPRGGTEAFF. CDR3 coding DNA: TGCAGTGCTATTTCTCCTCGGGGCGGGACTGAAGCTTTCTTT.

CDR3 sequence (DNA): TGTGCCAGCAGTGTAGCCGGGACTCTCTATGGCTACACCTTC. It is translated as CASSVAGTLYGYTF. The chain combines TRBV6-2 or TRBV6-3 with TRBJ1-2; weak D call: TRBD1 (5 bases). The germline CDR1 and CDR2 sequences are MNHEY and SVGEGT. The CDR3 contains 14 residues. Trimming stripped 5 bases from V and 4 bases from J, with 14 bases between.